This TCR beta chain appears in the sequencing data of a study of response to subunit inactivated influenza vaccine. This clonotype was observed a handful of times. Via MiXCR, TCRdb re-called the RT-PCR reads, giving one row per CDR3 protein. The profile shows roughly 500,000 distinct CDR3 sequences, under 30% of them singletons. This CDR3 comprises 15 residues. Between the trimmed V and J ends, which lost 1 base and 4 bases, there was a span of 10 bases. These same data were also listed under a study on T cells expressing NK-cell markers. That paper notes: Production of TCR beta cDNA relied on 5'RACE template switching with UMIs. Obtained from sorted CD3+CD56+NKG2C+, CD3+CD56+NKG2C- and CD3+CD56-NKG2C+ T cells were the TCR beta repertoires. Alpha-beta TCR T cells were the sole sorting target in several experiments, owing to an anti-gamma-delta TCR antibody. Each of roughly six donors carried dominant NKG2C+ clonotypes accounting for about 1.0-7.0% of CD8+ T cells. In several donors, dominant clonotypes made up 28.3-60.1% of CD3+CD56-NKG2C+ cells.

This specimen was CD4+ T cells sorted from PBMCs, taken 11 to 12 days after vaccination. The V gene is TRBV12-3 or TRBV12-4, the J gene TRBJ2-2; D gene unclear. This TCR was sampled from a middle-aged man who received an inactivated influenza vaccine. CDR3 bases: TGTGCCAGCAGTTTAGGGGGAATAGGCACCGGGGAGCTGTTTTTT. Its protein is CASSLGGIGTGELFF.